This T cell receptor (beta chain) stems from a study of T cells in Graves' hyperthyroidism and ophthalmopathy. Note on this clonotype: The target antigen is unknown. Being one base from a much bigger clone, this may be a read error.

Trimming cost V 5 bases and J 7 bases, with 9 bases left between them. CDR3 length equals 13 residues. From germline, CDR1 is SGHTA and CDR2 FQGNSA. Orbital computed tomography, thyroid ultrasound, serum thyroxine and TRAb, and clinical symptoms together informed the diagnoses. RNA transcripts provided the source from which TCR beta CDR3 regions were amplified. First-round RT-PCR with HTBI primers amplified the TCR CDR3 region. From the multiplex PCR reads, TCRdb called clonotypes with MiXCR, one entry per CDR3 protein. The sample contains 660,000 or so distinct CDR3 sequences, just under 45% of which appear only once. Study conclusions and caveats: Most thyroid clonotypes with frequency above 0.001 were detected in blood.

Sample: peripheral blood or thyroid tissue (not recorded which). The source of this sequence is an adult man with Graves' disease, either hyperthyroidism or ophthalmopathy (not recorded which). The V and J genes are TRBV7-2 and TRBJ1-6; no clear D gene. DNA for the CDR3: TGTGCCAGCAGCGCCAACCAGAATTCACCCCTCCACTTT. It specifies CASSANQNSPLHF.